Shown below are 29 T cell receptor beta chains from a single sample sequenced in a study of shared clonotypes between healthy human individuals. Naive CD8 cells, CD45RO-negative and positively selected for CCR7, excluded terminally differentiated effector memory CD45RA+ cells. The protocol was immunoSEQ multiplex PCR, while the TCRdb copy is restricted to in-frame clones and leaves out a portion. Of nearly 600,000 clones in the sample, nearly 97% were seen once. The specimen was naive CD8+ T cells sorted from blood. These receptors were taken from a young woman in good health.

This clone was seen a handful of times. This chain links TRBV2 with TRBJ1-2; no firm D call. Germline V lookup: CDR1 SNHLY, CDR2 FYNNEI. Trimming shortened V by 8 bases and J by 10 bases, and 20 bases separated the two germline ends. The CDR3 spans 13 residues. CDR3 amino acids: CASRRLVPIYYTF. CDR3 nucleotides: TGTGCCAGCCGCCGATTGGTCCCTATCTACTACACCTTC. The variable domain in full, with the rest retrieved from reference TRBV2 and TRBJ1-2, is EPEVTQTPSHQVTQMGQEVILRCVPISNHLYFYWYRQILGQKVEFLVSFYNNEISEKSEIFDDQFSVERPDGSNFTLKIRSTKLEDSAMYFCASRRLVPIYYTFGSGTRLTVV.

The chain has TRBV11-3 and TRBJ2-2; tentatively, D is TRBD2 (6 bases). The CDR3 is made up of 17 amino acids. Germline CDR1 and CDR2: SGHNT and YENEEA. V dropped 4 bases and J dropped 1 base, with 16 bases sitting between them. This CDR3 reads CASSYHWGVENTGELFF. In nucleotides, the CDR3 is TGTGCCAGCAGCTATCACTGGGGGGTTGAGAACACCGGGGAGCTGTTTTTT.

CDR3 region: CASRARDHPNQPQHF. The CDR3 DNA sequence: TGTGCCAGCAGGGCTCGGGACCACCCCAATCAGCCCCAGCATTTT. The gene calls are TRBV2 and TRBJ1-5; TRBD1 is a possible D gene (5 bases). V lost 6 bases and J lost 3, with 15 bases in between. CDR3 size: 15 residues. In germline, CDR1 is SNHLY, CDR2 FYNNEI.

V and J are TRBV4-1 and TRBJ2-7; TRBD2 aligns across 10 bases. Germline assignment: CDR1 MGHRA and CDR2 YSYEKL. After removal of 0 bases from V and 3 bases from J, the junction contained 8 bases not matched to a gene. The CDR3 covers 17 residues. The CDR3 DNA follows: TGCGCCAGCAGCCAAGATGGCCTAGCGGGAGATCTCTACGAGCAGTACTTC. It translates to CASSQDGLAGDLYEQYF.

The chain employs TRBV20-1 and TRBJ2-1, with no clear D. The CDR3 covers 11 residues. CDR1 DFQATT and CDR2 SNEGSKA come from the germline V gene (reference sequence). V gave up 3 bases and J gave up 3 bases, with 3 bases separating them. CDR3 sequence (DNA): TGCAGTGCTAGGGGCTACAATGAGCAGTTCTTC. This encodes CSARGYNEQFF.

Written as DNA, the CDR3 is TGTGCCAGCAGTGAACTCCAATTAGCGGGAGTTCTTGGCGAGCAGTACTTC. It translates to CASSELQLAGVLGEQYF. This chain connects TRBV2 to TRBJ2-7; TRBD2 matches 9 bases. Germline values: CDR1 SNHLY, CDR2 FYNNEI. With V trimmed by 2 bases and J by 6 bases, 14 bases remained unmatched. The CDR3 extends over 17 amino acids.

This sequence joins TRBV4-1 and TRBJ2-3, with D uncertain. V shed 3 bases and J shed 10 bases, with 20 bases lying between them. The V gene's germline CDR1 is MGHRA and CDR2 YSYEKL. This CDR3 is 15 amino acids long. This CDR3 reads CASSHAVVALPAQYF. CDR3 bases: TGCGCCAGCAGCCACGCCGTGGTAGCTCTTCCAGCGCAGTATTTT.

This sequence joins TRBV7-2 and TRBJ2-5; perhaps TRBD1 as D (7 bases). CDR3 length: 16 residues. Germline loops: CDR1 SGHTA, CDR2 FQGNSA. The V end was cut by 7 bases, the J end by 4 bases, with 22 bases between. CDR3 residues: CASIDPGAGGPETQYF. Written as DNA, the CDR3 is TGTGCCAGCATCGATCCAGGCGCAGGGGGGCCAGAGACCCAGTACTTC.

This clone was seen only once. The CDR3 region is CASKKREVPFGELFF. CDR3 bases: TGTGCCAGCAAGAAGCGGGAGGTTCCTTTCGGGGAGCTGTTTTTT. The chain is built from TRBV11-2 and TRBJ2-2; 9 bases line up with TRBD2. This CDR3 is built from 15 residues. From germline, CDR1 is SGHAT and CDR2 FQNNGV. J gave up 7 bases and V 7 bases, and 10 bases lay outside the gene matches.

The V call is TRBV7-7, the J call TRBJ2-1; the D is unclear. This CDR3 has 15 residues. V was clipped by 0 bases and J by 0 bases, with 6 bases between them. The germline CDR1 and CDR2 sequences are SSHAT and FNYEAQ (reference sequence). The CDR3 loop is CASSLASSSYNEQFF. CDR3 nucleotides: TGTGCCAGCAGCTTAGCGAGTAGCTCCTACAATGAGCAGTTCTTC.

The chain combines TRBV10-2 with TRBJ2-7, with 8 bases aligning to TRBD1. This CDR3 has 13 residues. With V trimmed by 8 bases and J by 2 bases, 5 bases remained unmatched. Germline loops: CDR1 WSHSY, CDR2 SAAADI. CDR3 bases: TGCGCCAGCGCTAACAGGGGGGCCTACGAGCAGTACTTC. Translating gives CASANRGAYEQYF.

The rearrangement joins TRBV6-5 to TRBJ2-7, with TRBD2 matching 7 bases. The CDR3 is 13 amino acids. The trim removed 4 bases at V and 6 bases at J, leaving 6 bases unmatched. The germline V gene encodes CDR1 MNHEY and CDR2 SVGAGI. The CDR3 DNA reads TGTGCCAGCAGTTTAGACACGGGAGGCGAGCAGTACTTC. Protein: CASSLDTGGEQYF.

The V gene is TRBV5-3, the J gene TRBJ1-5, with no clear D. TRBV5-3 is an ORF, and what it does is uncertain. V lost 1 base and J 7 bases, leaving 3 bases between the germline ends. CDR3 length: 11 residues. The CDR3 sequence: CARSLSQPQHF. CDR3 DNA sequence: TGTGCCAGAAGCTTGTCGCAGCCCCAGCATTTT.

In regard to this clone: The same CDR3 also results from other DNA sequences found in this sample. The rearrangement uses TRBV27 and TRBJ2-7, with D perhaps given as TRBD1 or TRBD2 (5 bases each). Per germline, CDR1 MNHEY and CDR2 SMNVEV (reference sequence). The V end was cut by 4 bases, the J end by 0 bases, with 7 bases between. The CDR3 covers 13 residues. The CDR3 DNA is TGTGCCAGCAGTTCAGGGAGCTCCTACGAGCAGTACTTC. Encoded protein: CASSSGSSYEQYF.

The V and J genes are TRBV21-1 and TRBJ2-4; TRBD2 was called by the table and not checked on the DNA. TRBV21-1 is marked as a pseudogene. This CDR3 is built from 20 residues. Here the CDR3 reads CASSKVVGGLRPLAKNIQYF. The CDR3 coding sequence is TGTGCCAGCAGCAAAGTTGTCGGGGGTCTCCGCCCACTAGCCAAAAACATTCAGTACTTC.

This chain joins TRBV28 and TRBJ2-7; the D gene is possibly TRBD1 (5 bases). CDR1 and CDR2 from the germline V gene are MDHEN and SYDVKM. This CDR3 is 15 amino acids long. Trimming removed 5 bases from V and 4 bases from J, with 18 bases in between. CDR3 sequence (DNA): TGTGCCAGCAGTCCACCGAGTTCAGGGATTTACGAGCAGTACTTC. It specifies CASSPPSSGIYEQYF.

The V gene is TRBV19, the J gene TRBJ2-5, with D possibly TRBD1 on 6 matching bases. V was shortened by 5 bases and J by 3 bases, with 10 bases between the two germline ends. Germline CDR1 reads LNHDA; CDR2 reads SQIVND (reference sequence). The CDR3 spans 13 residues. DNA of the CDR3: TGTGCCAGTAGTCCGGACAGAGAAGAGACCCAGTACTTC. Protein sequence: CASSPDREETQYF.

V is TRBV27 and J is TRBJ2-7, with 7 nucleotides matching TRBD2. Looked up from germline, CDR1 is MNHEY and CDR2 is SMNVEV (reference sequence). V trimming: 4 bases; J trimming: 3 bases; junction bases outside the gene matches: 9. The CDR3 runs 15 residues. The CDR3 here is CASSSPLGGSYEQYF. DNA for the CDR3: TGTGCCAGCAGTTCCCCTCTTGGCGGGAGCTACGAGCAGTACTTC.

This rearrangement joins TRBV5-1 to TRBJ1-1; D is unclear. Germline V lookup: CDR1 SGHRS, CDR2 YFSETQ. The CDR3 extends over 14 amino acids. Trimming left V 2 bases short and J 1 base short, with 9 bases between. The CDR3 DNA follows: TGCGCCAGCAGCTTCACGGATCAGAACACTGAAGCTTTCTTT. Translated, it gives CASSFTDQNTEAFF.

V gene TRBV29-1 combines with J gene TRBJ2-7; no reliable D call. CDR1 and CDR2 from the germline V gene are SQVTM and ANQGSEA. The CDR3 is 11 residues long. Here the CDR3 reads CSVKQLYEQYF. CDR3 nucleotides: TGCAGTGTTAAACAGCTCTACGAGCAGTACTTC.

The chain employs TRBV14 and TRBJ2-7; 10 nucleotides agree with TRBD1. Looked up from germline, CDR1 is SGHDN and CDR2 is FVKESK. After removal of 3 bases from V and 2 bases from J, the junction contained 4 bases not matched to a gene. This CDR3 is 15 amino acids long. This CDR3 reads CASSQGQGLTYEQYF. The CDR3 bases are TGTGCCAGCAGCCAGGGACAGGGGCTAACCTACGAGCAGTACTTC.

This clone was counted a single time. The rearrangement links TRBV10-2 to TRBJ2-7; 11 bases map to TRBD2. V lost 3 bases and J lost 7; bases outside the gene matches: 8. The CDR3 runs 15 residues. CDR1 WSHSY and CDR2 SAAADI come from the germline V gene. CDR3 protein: CASSDTSGSFWEQYF. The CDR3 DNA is TGCGCCAGCAGTGACACTAGCGGGAGTTTCTGGGAGCAGTACTTC.

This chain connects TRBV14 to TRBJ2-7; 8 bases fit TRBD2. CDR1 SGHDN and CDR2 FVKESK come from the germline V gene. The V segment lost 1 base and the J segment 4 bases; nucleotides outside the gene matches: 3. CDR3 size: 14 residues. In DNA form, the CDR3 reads TGTGCCAGCAGCCAAGGACTAGCGAATTACGAGCAGTACTTC. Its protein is CASSQGLANYEQYF.

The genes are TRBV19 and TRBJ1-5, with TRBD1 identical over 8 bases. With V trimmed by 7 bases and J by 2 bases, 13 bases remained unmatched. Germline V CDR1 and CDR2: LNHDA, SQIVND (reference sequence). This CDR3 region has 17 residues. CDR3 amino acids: CASNDRGIMYGNQPQHF. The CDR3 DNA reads TGTGCCAGTAATGACAGGGGAATTATGTATGGCAATCAGCCCCAGCATTTT.

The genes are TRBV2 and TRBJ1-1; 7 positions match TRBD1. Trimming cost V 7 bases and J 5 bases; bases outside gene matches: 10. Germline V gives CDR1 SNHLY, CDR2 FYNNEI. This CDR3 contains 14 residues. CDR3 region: CASKAGGTDTEAFF. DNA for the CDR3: TGTGCCAGCAAAGCAGGGGGTACGGATACTGAAGCTTTCTTT.

The CDR3 reads CASSPWSENEQYF. In DNA form, the CDR3 reads TGTGCCAGCAGTCCCTGGTCGGAAAACGAGCAGTACTTC. The chain joins TRBV28 to TRBJ2-7, with D unresolved. V lost 5 bases, J lost 5 bases, and 13 bases lay in between. This CDR3 spans 13 amino acids. CDR1 is MDHEN, CDR2 SYDVKM, per germline.

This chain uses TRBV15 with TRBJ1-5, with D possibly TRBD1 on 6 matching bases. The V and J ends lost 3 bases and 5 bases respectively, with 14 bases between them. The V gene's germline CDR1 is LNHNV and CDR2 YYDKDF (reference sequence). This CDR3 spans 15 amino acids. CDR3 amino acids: CATSSRAGGDQPQHF. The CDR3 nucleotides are TGTGCCACCAGCAGCCGGGCCGGGGGCGATCAGCCCCAGCATTTT. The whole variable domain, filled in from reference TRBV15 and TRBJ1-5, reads DAMVIQNPRYQVTQFGKPVTLSCSQTLNHNVMYWYQQKSSQAPKLLFHYYDKDFNNEADTPDNFQSRRPNTSFCFLDIRSPGLGDTAMYLCATSSRAGGDQPQHFGDGTRLSIL.

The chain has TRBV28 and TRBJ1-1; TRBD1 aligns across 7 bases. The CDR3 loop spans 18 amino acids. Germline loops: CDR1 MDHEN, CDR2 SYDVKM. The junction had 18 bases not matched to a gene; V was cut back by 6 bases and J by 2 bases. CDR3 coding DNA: TGTGCCAGCAGCACCACATCTTTAACCGGGACAGACAACACTGAAGCTTTCTTT. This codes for CASSTTSLTGTDNTEAFF.

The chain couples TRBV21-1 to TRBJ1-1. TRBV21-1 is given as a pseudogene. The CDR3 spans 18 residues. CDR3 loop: CASSKGSEHLQLNAEAFF. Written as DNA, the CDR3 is TGTGCCAGCAGCAAAGGATCGGAGCACCTCCAGTTGAACGCTGAAGCTTTCTTT.